This entry features one T cell receptor beta chain sequence. These data are taken from a study of identical twins. Each CDR3 protein is one row after TCRdb ran MiXCR on the 5' RACE reads. This table holds approximately 600,000 distinct CDR3 sequences, under 8.5% found once. The CDR3 is 16 residues long. Trimming cost V 4 bases and J 5 bases; bases outside gene matches: 11. Germline V lookup: CDR1 SGHRS, CDR2 YFSETQ. These records were also assigned to another study, of yellow fever vaccine responses in identical twins.

The sequenced sample was PBMCs. The TCR originated in a woman younger than 30 in good health. This chain connects TRBV5-1 to TRBJ2-1; 8 nucleotides match TRBD1. The CDR3 is CASSATGTGINNEQFF. In nucleotides, the CDR3 is TGCGCCAGCAGCGCAACCGGGACAGGAATCAACAATGAGCAGTTCTTC.